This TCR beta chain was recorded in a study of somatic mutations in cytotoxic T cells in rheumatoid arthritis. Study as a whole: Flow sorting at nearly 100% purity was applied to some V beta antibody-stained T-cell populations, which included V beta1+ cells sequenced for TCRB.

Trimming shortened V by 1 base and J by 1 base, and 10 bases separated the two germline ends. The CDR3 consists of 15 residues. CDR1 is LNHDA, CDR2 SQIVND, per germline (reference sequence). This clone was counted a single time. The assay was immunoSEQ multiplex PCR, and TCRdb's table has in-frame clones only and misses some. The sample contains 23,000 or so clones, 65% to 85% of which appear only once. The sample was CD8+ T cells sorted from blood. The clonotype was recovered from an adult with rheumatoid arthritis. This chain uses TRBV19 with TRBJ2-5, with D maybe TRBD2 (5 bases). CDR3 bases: TGTGCCAGTAGTATAGGAGGACTGCCCCAAGAGACCCAGTACTTC. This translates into CASSIGGLPQETQYF.